This T cell receptor beta chain was profiled in a study of cytomegalovirus exposure and HLA in healthy donors. Findings and limits, study-wide: Association of a missense DCLRE1C variant with TCR beta V- and J-gene trimming was reported in a later analysis.

13 Jbeta primers and 60 Vbeta primers were used for the PCR. Clones were sequenced by immunoSEQ multiplex PCR, and TCRdb holds only the in-frame ones, with some missing. The data contain 110,000 or so clones, about two thirds of them singletons. For this clone: Antigen: not known.

Specimen: PBMCs. This sequence originates from a woman in her 70s in good health and CMV-seropositive.

CDR3 sequence: CASSPAGGGENTIYF. CDR3 sequence (DNA): TGTGCCAGCTCACCCGCAGGAGGTGGTGAAAACACCATATATTTT. The chain uses TRBV18 and TRBJ1-3, with D unclear. Germline V lookup: CDR1 KGHSH, CDR2 LQKENI. The CDR3 has 15 residues. Trimming took 3 bases from V and 6 from J, leaving 15 bases between them.